This entry features one T cell receptor (beta chain) sequence. Antigen specificity is unknown. It may be a read error: a sequence one base away is much more abundant. Memory CD4+ cells were defined as CD4+CD45RO+CD25-. The CDR3 runs to 16 residues. Germline V gives CDR1 SGHRS, CDR2 YFSETQ. The V and J ends lost 0 bases and 2 bases, in that order; junction bases with no gene match: 7. Semi-nested PCR with Nested Universal Primer A followed constant-region reverse priming of full-length variable regions. TCRdb processed the 5' RACE reads anew with MiXCR; each CDR3 protein has one entry. The profile shows 8,000 or so distinct CDR3 sequences, 30% to 40% of them singletons. Regarding the study as a whole: Tumor memory CD4+ T cell TCR gene usage clustered with blood and lymph node memory CD4+ cells and lymph node naive CD4+ cells. Tumor-infiltrating Treg TCR alpha and beta sequences overlapped most with tumor naive CD4+ T cells, then blood naive.

Sample: tumor-infiltrating memory CD4+ T cells sorted from the breast tumor. Subset specified: memory CD4+ T cells, CD4+CD45RO+CD25-. The chain employs TRBV5-1 and TRBJ2-7, with 8 bases matching TRBD2. The receptor was derived from a female donor with breast cancer. CDR3 in DNA: TGCGCCAGCAGCTTGGCCGTCGCGGGGGGAACCTACGAGCAGTACTTC. Translation: CASSLAVAGGTYEQYF.